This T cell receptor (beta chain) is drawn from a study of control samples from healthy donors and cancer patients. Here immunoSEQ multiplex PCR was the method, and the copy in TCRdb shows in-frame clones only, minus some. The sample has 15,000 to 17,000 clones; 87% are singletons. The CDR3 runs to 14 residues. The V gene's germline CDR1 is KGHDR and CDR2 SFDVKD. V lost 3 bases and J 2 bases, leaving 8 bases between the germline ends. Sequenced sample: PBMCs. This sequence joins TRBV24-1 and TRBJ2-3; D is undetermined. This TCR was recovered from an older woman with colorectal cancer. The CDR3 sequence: CATSDRSDTDTQYF. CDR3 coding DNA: TGTGCCACCAGTGATCGGTCCGACACAGATACGCAGTATTTT.